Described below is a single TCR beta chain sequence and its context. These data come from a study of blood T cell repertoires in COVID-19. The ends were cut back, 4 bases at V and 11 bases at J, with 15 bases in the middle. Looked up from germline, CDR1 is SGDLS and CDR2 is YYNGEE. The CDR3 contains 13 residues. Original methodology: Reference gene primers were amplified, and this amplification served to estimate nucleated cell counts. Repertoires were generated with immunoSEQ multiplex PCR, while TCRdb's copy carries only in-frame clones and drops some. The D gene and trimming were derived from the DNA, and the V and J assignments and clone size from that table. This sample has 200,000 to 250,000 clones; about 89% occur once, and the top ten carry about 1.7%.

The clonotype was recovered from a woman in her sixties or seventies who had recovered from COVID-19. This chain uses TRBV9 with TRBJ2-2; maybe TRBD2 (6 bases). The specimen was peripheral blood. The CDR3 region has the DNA TGTGCCAGCAGCCCCCAGGAGGGGCGAGAGCTGTTTTTT. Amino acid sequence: CASSPQEGRELFF.